This T cell receptor beta chain stems from a study of blood T cell repertoires in COVID-19. This CDR3 region has 14 residues. V gave up 1 base and J gave up 1 base, with 7 bases separating them. The germline gives CDR1 SGHTA, CDR2 FQGNSA. Sequenced by immunoSEQ multiplex PCR; TCRdb stores in-frame clones only, minus some. The table has around 110,000 clones, approximately 88% seen once; the top ten hold about 6.8%. Sequenced material: peripheral blood. This receptor was taken from a man over 45 with active or convalescent COVID-19. The gene calls are TRBV7-2 and TRBJ2-5; a possible D gene is TRBD1 (5 bases). CDR3 sequence (DNA): TGTGCCAGCAGCTTAGGGGGCAGCCAAGAGACCCAGTACTTC. It encodes CASSLGGSQETQYF. Filled out from reference TRBV7-2 and TRBJ2-5, the complete variable domain reads GAGVSQSPSNKVTEKGKDVELRCDPISGHTALYWYRQSLGQGLEFLIYFQGNSAPDKSGLPSDRFSAERTGGSVSTLTIQRTQQEDSAVYLCASSLGGSQETQYFGPGTRLLVL.